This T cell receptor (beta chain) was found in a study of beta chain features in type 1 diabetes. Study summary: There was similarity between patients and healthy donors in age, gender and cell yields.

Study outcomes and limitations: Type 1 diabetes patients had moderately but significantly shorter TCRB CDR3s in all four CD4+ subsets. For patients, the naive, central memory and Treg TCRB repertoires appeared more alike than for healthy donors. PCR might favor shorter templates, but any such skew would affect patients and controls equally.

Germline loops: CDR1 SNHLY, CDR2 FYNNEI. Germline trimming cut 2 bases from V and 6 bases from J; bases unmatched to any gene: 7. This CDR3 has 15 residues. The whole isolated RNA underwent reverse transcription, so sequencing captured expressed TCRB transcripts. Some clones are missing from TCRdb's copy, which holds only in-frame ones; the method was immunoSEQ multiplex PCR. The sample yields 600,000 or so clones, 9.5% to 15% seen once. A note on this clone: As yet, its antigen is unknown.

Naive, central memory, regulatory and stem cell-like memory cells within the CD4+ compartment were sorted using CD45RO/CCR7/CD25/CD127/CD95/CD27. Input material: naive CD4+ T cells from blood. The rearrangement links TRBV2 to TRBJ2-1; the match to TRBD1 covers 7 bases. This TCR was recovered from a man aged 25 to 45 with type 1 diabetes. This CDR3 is CASSESARTGNEQFF. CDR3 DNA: TGTGCCAGCAGTGAATCGGCTAGGACAGGCAATGAGCAGTTCTTC.